This T cell receptor beta chain was captured by sequencing in a study of T cells in Graves' hyperthyroidism and ophthalmopathy. The CDR3 length is 14 residues. Trimming took off 7 bases at V and 1 base at J, with 14 bases between the two ends. Using RNA transcripts as the source, TCR beta CDR3 regions were amplified. HTBI primers were employed in a first-round RT-PCR of the TCR CDR3. TCRdb passed the multiplex PCR reads through MiXCR, listing each CDR3 protein once. The data hold around 600,000 distinct CDR3 sequences, with approximately 14% observed a single time. There are a few counts of this clonotype. Not enrolled were patients with uncontrolled infection, other autoimmune disease, pregnancy or lactation.

The V call is TRBV12-3 or TRBV12-4, the J call TRBJ2-7; TRBD2 is a possible D gene (6 bases). The sequenced sample consisted of blood. The TCR comes from a woman aged 50 to 60 with Graves' ophthalmopathy. DNA of the CDR3: TGTGCCAGCACAAGGTATAGCGGTTCCTACGAGCAGTACTTC. It specifies CASTRYSGSYEQYF.